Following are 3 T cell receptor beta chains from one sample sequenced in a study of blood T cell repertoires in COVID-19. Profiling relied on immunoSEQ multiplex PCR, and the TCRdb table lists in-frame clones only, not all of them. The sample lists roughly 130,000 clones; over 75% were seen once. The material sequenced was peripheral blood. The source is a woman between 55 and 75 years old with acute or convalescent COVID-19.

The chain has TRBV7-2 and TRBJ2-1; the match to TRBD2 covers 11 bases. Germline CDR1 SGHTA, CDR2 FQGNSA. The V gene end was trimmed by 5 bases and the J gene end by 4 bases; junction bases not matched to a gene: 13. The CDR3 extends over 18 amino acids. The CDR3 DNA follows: TGTGCCAGCAGCATGGCCCTGACTAGCGGGGACACTTACAATGAGCAGTTCTTC. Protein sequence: CASSMALTSGDTYNEQFF.

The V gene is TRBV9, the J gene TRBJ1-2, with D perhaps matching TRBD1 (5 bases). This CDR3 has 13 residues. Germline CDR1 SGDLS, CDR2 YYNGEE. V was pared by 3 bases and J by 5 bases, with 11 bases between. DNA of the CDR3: TGTGCCAGCAGCGCTGGGGGGTATTATGGCTACACCTTC. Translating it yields CASSAGGYYGYTF.

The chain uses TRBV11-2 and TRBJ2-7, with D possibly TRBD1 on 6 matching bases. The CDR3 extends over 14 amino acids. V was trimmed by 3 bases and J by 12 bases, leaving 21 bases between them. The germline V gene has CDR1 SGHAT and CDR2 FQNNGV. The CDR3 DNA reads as TGTGCCAGCAGCTTTGACCCCAGGGGCCAGGGATCGTACTTC. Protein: CASSFDPRGQGSYF.